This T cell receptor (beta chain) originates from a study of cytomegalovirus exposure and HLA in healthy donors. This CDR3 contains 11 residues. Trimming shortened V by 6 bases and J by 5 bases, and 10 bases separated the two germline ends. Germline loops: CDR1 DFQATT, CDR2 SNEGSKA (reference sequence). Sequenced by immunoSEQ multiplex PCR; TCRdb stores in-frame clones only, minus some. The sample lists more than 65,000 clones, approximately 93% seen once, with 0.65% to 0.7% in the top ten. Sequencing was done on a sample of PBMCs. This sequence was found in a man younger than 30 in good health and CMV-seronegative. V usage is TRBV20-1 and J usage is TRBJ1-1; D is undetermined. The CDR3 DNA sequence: TGCAGTGCCCCGGTTCTGACTGAAGCTTTCTTT. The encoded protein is CSAPVLTEAFF.